These 20 T cell receptor beta chains were all obtained from the same sample, sequenced in a study of identical twins listed by TCRdb under 2016. The library was obtained by 5' RACE. Data came from an Illumina HiSeq 2000. The public reads were run again by TCRdb, first through fastp at Q25 and then through MiXCR, and only productive beta chains were kept. Entries that share a CDR3 protein sequence are merged under the most common genes and DNA. Across this sample there are fewer than 500,000 distinct CDR3 sequences, with around an eighth seen only once. More than 0.8% of the sample comes from the top ten. The same data also went into a second study, on yellow fever vaccine responses in identical twins.

Sample: CD4+ T cells sorted from blood. The origin of the receptors is a woman between 18 and 30 years old in good health.

The table lists this clonotype with many counts. V is TRBV12-3 or TRBV12-4 and J is TRBJ2-7, with a tentative D call TRBD1 (5 bases). CDR3 length: 12 amino acids. V was pared by 5 bases and J by 9 bases, with 14 bases between. The CDR3 sequence: CASSQGPSAQYF. In DNA, the CDR3 is TGTGCCAGCAGTCAGGGCCCCTCCGCGCAGTACTTC.

This clonotype has a handful of counts. This sequence joins TRBV5-1 and TRBJ2-7, with 7 bases lining up with TRBD1. V was pared by 3 bases and J by 5 bases, with 8 bases of the junction left unmatched. CDR1 and CDR2 from the germline V gene are SGHRS and YFSETQ. CDR3 length equals 14 residues. This chain's CDR3 is CASSSGQAINEQYF. The CDR3, as DNA: TGCGCCAGCAGCTCCGGACAGGCAATCAACGAGCAGTACTTC.

This sequence joins TRBV6-5 and TRBJ2-7; 11 nucleotides match TRBD1. Germline CDR1 MNHEY, CDR2 SVGAGI. CDR3 length equals 16 residues. V dropped 2 bases and J dropped 5; count of bases not matched to a gene: 8. The CDR3 reads CASSYPGTGGFDEQYF. The CDR3 coding sequence is TGTGCCAGCAGTTACCCCGGGACAGGGGGTTTCGACGAGCAGTACTTC.

Many counts were recorded for this clonotype. The V call is TRBV5-1, the J call TRBJ2-3; 7 bases fit TRBD1. V trimming: 7 bases; J trimming: 0 bases; junction bases outside the gene matches: 8. CDR1 is SGHRS and CDR2 is YFSETQ in the germline V gene. The CDR3 extends over 15 amino acids. This chain's CDR3 is CASAYRGMSTDTQYF. The DNA for the CDR3 is TGCGCCAGCGCATACAGGGGAATGAGCACAGATACGCAGTATTTT.

This sequence joins TRBV2 and TRBJ2-5; D call uncertain. The CDR3 runs to 16 residues. CDR1 is SNHLY, CDR2 FYNNEI, per germline. Trimming pared 7 bases from V and 1 base from J, leaving 19 bases between. As DNA, the CDR3 is TGTGCCAGCACCACGCTAGGGTCCTCGGCCCAAGAGACCCAGTACTTC. Encoded protein: CASTTLGSSAQETQYF. Full variable domain (outside the CDR3, taken from reference TRBV2 and TRBJ2-5): EPEVTQTPSHQVTQMGQEVILRCVPISNHLYFYWYRQILGQKVEFLVSFYNNEISEKSEIFDDQFSVERPDGSNFTLKIRSTKLEDSAMYFCASTTLGSSAQETQYFGPGTRLLVL.

This clonotype showed up just a few times. The J gene is TRBJ2-1, the V gene TRBV11-2, with unresolved D. From germline, CDR1 is SGHAT and CDR2 FQNNGV. There are 14 residues in the CDR3. V was cut by 0 bases and J by 2 bases, with 5 bases left in between. The CDR3 loop is CASSLDMTYNEQFF. The CDR3 coding sequence is TGTGCCAGCAGCTTAGATATGACCTACAATGAGCAGTTCTTC.

This clonotype came up many times. The V gene is TRBV2, the J gene TRBJ2-5; D uncertain. Germline assignment: CDR1 SNHLY and CDR2 FYNNEI. The V and J ends lost 8 bases and 8 bases respectively, with 21 bases between them. The CDR3 consists of 14 residues. The CDR3 is CASAGVVGKGTQYF. In DNA form, the CDR3 reads TGTGCCAGCGCTGGGGTTGTGGGGAAAGGTACCCAGTACTTC.

This clonotype was recorded many times. The chain employs TRBV6-5 and TRBJ2-3; 8 bases map to TRBD2. Germline CDR1 and CDR2: MNHEY and SVGAGI. V dropped 4 bases and J dropped 8; count of bases not matched to a gene: 5. The CDR3 consists of 13 residues. The CDR3 reads CASSLSRGGTQYF. CDR3 DNA: TGTGCCAGCAGTTTATCACGGGGGGGTACGCAGTATTTT.

This clonotype came up a few times. The rearrangement links TRBV7-2 to TRBJ2-4; D not certain. This CDR3 has 15 amino acids. The germline V and J ends were trimmed by 1 base and 0 bases, with 7 bases remaining between them. CDR1 is SGHTA, CDR2 FQGNSA, per germline. The CDR3 nucleotides read TGTGCCAGCAGCTTAGGCCGGCTAGCCAAAAACATTCAGTACTTC. Translated: CASSLGRLAKNIQYF.

This clonotype was counted a few times. This chain links TRBV12-3 or TRBV12-4 with TRBJ1-1; D is possibly TRBD1 (5 bases). Trimming shortened V by 8 bases and J by 2 bases, and 15 bases separated the two germline ends. The CDR3 spans 14 residues. The CDR3 is CASGMRGLNTEAFF. DNA for the CDR3: TGTGCCAGCGGGATGAGGGGACTTAACACTGAAGCTTTCTTT.

The table lists this clonotype with a few counts. The genes are TRBV10-3 and TRBJ2-5, with D possibly being TRBD2 (5 bases). The germline V gene encodes CDR1 ENHRY and CDR2 SYGVKD. V was cut by 3 bases and J by 4 bases, with 12 bases left in between. There are 14 residues in the CDR3. The CDR3 DNA is TGTGCCATCAGTGAACCCGGGGTCTCAGAGACCCAGTACTTC. Amino acids: CAISEPGVSETQYF.

This clonotype has at least ten counts. The chain joins TRBV12-3 or TRBV12-4 to TRBJ2-3; possibly TRBD2 for D (5 bases). The CDR3 contains 15 residues. V was pared by 6 bases and J by 0 bases, with 13 bases between. CDR3 sequence (DNA): TGTGCCAGCAGACGGACTGTTACTAGCACAGATACGCAGTATTTT. Its protein product is CASRRTVTSTDTQYF.

This clonotype showed up just a few times. V and J are TRBV7-3 and TRBJ2-3; D is possibly TRBD2 (6 bases). There are 16 residues in the CDR3. Looked up from germline, CDR1 is SGHTA and CDR2 is FQGTGA. V was clipped by 1 base and J by 5 bases, with 16 bases between them. The CDR3 reads CASSLISWGDEDTQYF. CDR3 in DNA: TGTGCCAGCAGCTTAATTTCGTGGGGGGATGAAGATACGCAGTATTTT.

V gene TRBV5-1 combines with J gene TRBJ2-1; 8 nucleotides agree with TRBD1. With V trimmed by 4 bases and J by 7 bases, 16 bases remained unmatched. CDR3 size: 17 residues. In germline, CDR1 is SGHRS, CDR2 YFSETQ. CDR3 sequence reads: CASSTAGGGLAFNEQFF. For the CDR3, the DNA is TGCGCCAGCAGCACCGCAGGGGGCGGACTCGCTTTTAATGAGCAGTTCTTC.

The genes are TRBV3-1 and TRBJ1-2, with 7 bases matching TRBD1. This CDR3 spans 15 amino acids. CDR1 is LGHDT and CDR2 is YNNKEL in the germline V gene (reference sequence). V was pared by 1 base and J by 4 bases, with 6 bases of the junction left unmatched. The chain's CDR3 is CASSQGLAGGYGYTF. Here the CDR3 DNA reads TGTGCCAGCAGCCAAGGTTTGGCAGGGGGCTATGGCTACACCTTC.

This clonotype was picked up a small number of times. The genes are TRBV5-1 and TRBJ2-1; D gene unclear. With 1 base removed from V and 0 bases from J, the gap between germline ends came to 11 bases. CDR3 size: 16 residues. In germline, CDR1 is SGHRS, CDR2 YFSETQ. The CDR3 loop is CASSLPTTSSYNEQFF. CDR3 DNA: TGCGCCAGCAGCTTGCCTACTACGAGCTCCTACAATGAGCAGTTCTTC.

The chain carries TRBV20-1 and TRBJ2-7; the D call may be TRBD1 or TRBD2 (5 bases each). This CDR3 spans 13 amino acids. The germline gives CDR1 DFQATT, CDR2 SNEGSKA (reference sequence). The V end was cut by 3 bases, the J end by 2 bases, with 11 bases between. The CDR3 DNA sequence: TGCAGTGCTAGGAGAGAGGGGCCCTACGAGCAGTACTTC. It is translated as CSARREGPYEQYF.

A few counts support this clonotype. V is TRBV28 and J is TRBJ2-7, with D possibly being TRBD2 (5 bases). CDR3 size: 14 residues. Trimming removed 4 bases at V and 2 bases at J, with 12 bases between. CDR1 and CDR2 (germline): MDHEN, SYDVKM. CDR3 nucleotide sequence: TGTGCCAGCAGTTCTGAGGGCTACCCCTACGAGCAGTACTTC. Protein sequence: CASSSEGYPYEQYF.

The chain has TRBV20-1 and TRBJ2-7; D is undetermined. This CDR3 region has 11 residues. Germline CDR1 reads DFQATT; CDR2 reads SNEGSKA (reference sequence). The ends were cut back, 6 bases at V and 4 bases at J, with 10 bases in the middle. CDR3 loop: CSAALEYEQYF. As DNA, the CDR3 is TGCAGTGCGGCGCTTGAATACGAGCAGTACTTC.

This clonotype was seen more than once but under ten times. CDR3 sequence reads: CSVRTGADNEQFF. Written as DNA, the CDR3 is TGCAGCGTTAGGACAGGAGCAGACAATGAGCAGTTCTTC. The chain links TRBV29-1 to TRBJ2-1, with TRBD1 matching 7 bases. The CDR3 has 13 amino acids. Germline lookup yields CDR1 SQVTM and CDR2 ANQGSEA. V was pared by 5 bases and J by 5 bases, with 6 bases of the junction left unmatched.